These 19 T cell receptor beta chains originate from one sample sequenced in a study of blood T cell repertoires in COVID-19. TCRdb's copy holds only in-frame clones and misses some; the assay was immunoSEQ multiplex PCR. The sample lists about 190,000 clones, approximately 80% occurring once. The sample comprised peripheral blood. The receptors stem from a woman aged 50 to 65 with acute or convalescent COVID-19.

In DNA, the CDR3 is TGCGCCAGCAGAACTACCACCCTCGGAGAGACCCAGTACTTC. Translating gives CASRTTTLGETQYF. The chain uses TRBV4-3 and TRBJ2-5; D is unclear. The CDR3 runs to 14 residues. Germline CDR1 and CDR2: LGHNA and YSLEER. V lost 6 bases, J lost 4 bases, and 15 bases lay in between.

CDR3 nucleotides: TGCAGCGCGGGCACCCTTCGGGACGTGCGACTAGCGGGAGACACCGGGGAGCTGTTTTTT. This encodes CSAGTLRDVRLAGDTGELFF. V and J are TRBV29-1 and TRBJ2-2; 12 bases are shared with TRBD2. CDR1 is SQVTM and CDR2 is ANQGSEA in the germline V gene. The CDR3 runs to 20 residues. The ends lost 7 bases at V and 3 bases at J; junction bases unmatched: 21.

The chain couples TRBV7-2 to TRBJ2-7, with 11 bases aligning to TRBD2. The CDR3 has 17 residues. V shed 2 bases and J 1 base; nucleotides not matched to a gene: 7. Looked up from germline, CDR1 is SGHTA and CDR2 is FQGNSA. CDR3 nucleotides: TGTGCCAGCAGCTTACTTGGGACTAGCGGTGCGTCCTACGAGCAGTACTTC. Its translation: CASSLLGTSGASYEQYF.

Here the CDR3 reads CASSIDLPSGYNEQFF. CDR3 nucleotides: TGTGCCAGTAGTATAGATCTGCCTAGCGGCTACAATGAGCAGTTCTTC. This chain connects TRBV19 to TRBJ2-1; 7 bases align to TRBD2. There are 16 residues in the CDR3. V lost 0 bases to trimming and J lost 3 bases; unmatched junction nucleotides: 5. Germline lookup yields CDR1 LNHDA and CDR2 SQIVND (reference sequence). The full variable domain, completed using reference TRBV19 and TRBJ2-1, is DGGITQSPKYLFRKEGQNVTLSCEQNLNHDAMYWYRQDPGQGLRLIYYSQIVNDFQKGDIAEGYSVSREKKESFPLTVTSAQKNPTAFYLCASSIDLPSGYNEQFFGPGTRLTVL.

V gene TRBV10-1 combines with J gene TRBJ2-7; 10 nucleotides line up with TRBD1. This CDR3 comprises 15 residues. V trimming: 6 bases; J trimming: 2 bases; junction bases outside the gene matches: 7. The germline gives CDR1 WNHNN, CDR2 SYGVQD (reference sequence). CDR3 in amino acids: CASSEPGQGTYEQYF. Here the CDR3 DNA reads TGCGCCAGCAGCGAACCGGGACAGGGGACCTACGAGCAGTACTTC.

The rearrangement uses TRBV7-9 and TRBJ2-7; no definite D call. V lost 7 bases and J lost 5, with 21 bases in between. Germline CDR1 and CDR2: SEHNR and FQNEAQ (reference sequence). This CDR3 comprises 15 residues. The CDR3 coding sequence is TGTGCCAGCACTTTGGGTAGCTGGTCGATGGACGAGCAGTACTTC. It yields the protein CASTLGSWSMDEQYF.

The gene calls are TRBV21-1 and TRBJ2-7; the table's TRBD1 call for D was not verified on the DNA. TRBV21-1 is flagged as a pseudogene. The CDR3 has 13 residues. The CDR3 DNA sequence: TGTGCCACTCGAACAGGGGGAGGTTACGAGCAGTACTTC. Translation: CATRTGGGYEQYF.

The CDR3 nucleotides read TGTGCCAGCAGTTCACCGTGGACAGGGCCCGCCGAGCAGTACTTC. The encoded protein is CASSSPWTGPAEQYF. The rearrangement uses TRBV25-1 and TRBJ2-7; TRBD1 agrees at 8 bases. The V gene end was trimmed by 5 bases and the J gene end by 6 bases; junction bases not matched to a gene: 12. CDR1 MGHDK and CDR2 SYGVNS come from the germline V gene. CDR3 length: 15 amino acids.

The rearrangement uses TRBV3-1 (or the pseudogene TRBV3-2) and TRBJ2-7, with no clear D. Germline assignment: CDR1 LGHDT and CDR2 YNNKEL (reference sequence). V lost 1 base and J 3 bases, leaving 10 bases between the germline ends. The CDR3 is 14 amino acids. CDR3 coding DNA: TGTGCCAGCAGCCAAGGGGCCAGCTACTACGAGCAGTACTTC. Its translation is CASSQGASYYEQYF.

The rearrangement uses TRBV28 and TRBJ1-4, with D perhaps TRBD1 (6 bases). Trimming took off 6 bases at V and 7 bases at J, with 18 bases between the two ends. This CDR3 is 15 amino acids long. CDR1 is MDHEN and CDR2 is SYDVKM in the germline V gene. The CDR3 loop is CASRPQSGGLEKLFF. For the CDR3, the DNA is TGTGCCAGCAGGCCCCAGTCCGGGGGGCTTGAAAAACTGTTTTTT.

The V call is TRBV9, the J call TRBJ1-6; TRBD1 agrees at 7 bases. Germline CDR1 SGDLS, CDR2 YYNGEE. Unmatched junction bases numbered 14, after V lost 4 bases and J lost 13 bases. The CDR3 spans 15 residues. CDR3 residues: CASSPRTGDGEPLHF. CDR3 nucleotides: TGTGCCAGCAGCCCCCGGACAGGTGATGGGGAGCCCCTCCACTTT.

This clone has just one count. V usage is TRBV5-1 and J usage is TRBJ1-2, with a tentative D call TRBD1 (6 bases). Germline CDR1 and CDR2: SGHRS and YFSETQ. The CDR3 is 15 residues long. V shed 0 bases and J shed 8 bases, with 17 bases lying between them. Written as DNA, the CDR3 is TGCGCCAGCAGCTTGGGGGCGGGGGCCAACCGGGGCTACACCTTC. Protein product: CASSLGAGANRGYTF.

The chain uses TRBV28 and TRBJ1-3, with D possibly matching TRBD1 (5 bases). The CDR3 extends over 18 amino acids. Germline loops: CDR1 MDHEN, CDR2 SYDVKM. The ends were cut back, 2 bases at V and 0 bases at J, with 17 bases in the middle. The CDR3 sequence: CASSLNGRTPISGNTIYF. The CDR3 bases are TGTGCCAGCAGTTTAAATGGAAGGACACCGATCTCTGGAAACACCATATATTTT.

The gene calls are TRBV28 and TRBJ1-6, with D tentatively TRBD1 (6 bases). Germline V CDR1 and CDR2: MDHEN, SYDVKM. The CDR3 runs to 15 residues. The V gene lost 2 bases and the J gene lost 5 bases, with 10 bases spanning the gap. DNA of the CDR3: TGTGCCAGCAGTTTAGGGGGGGCCGATAATTCACCCCTCCACTTT. Amino acid sequence: CASSLGGADNSPLHF.

This clone was counted a few times. In DNA form, the CDR3 reads TGTGCCAGCAGCCAGAGGGACAGGAGAAGGCAAGAGACCCAGTACTTC. It encodes CASSQRDRRRQETQYF. This chain joins TRBV3-1 (or the pseudogene TRBV3-2) and TRBJ2-5; 8 bases fit TRBD1. The CDR3 has 16 residues. The trim removed 3 bases at V and 2 bases at J, leaving 8 bases unmatched. CDR1 is LGHDT and CDR2 is YNNKEL in the germline V gene (reference sequence).

The rearrangement joins TRBV7-2 to TRBJ1-1; 9 nucleotides match TRBD1. After removal of 5 bases from V and 5 bases from J, the junction contained 6 bases not matched to a gene. CDR3 length equals 14 residues. Germline-derived CDR1 and CDR2 are SGHTA and FQGNSA. DNA for the CDR3: TGTGCCAGCAGCCCCATAGGACAGGGGACTGAAGCTTTCTTT. It is translated as CASSPIGQGTEAFF.

CDR3 loop: CAWDRGSPVVRNTGELFF. As DNA, the CDR3 is TGTGCCTGGGACAGGGGGAGCCCGGTGGTCAGAAACACCGGGGAGCTGTTTTTT. The chain is built from TRBV30 and TRBJ2-2; 9 bases line up with TRBD1. The J segment lost 2 bases and the V segment lost 5 bases, leaving 15 bases of the junction unmatched. The CDR3 runs 18 residues. Per germline, CDR1 GTSNPN and CDR2 SVGIG (reference sequence).

This clone was seen a handful of times. The chain links TRBV5-5 to TRBJ1-6, with D possibly TRBD1 on 5 matching bases. The germline V and J ends were trimmed by 2 bases and 9 bases, with 15 bases remaining between them. The CDR3 consists of 15 residues. Germline V gene sequence: CDR1 SGHKS, CDR2 YYEKEE (reference sequence). The DNA for the CDR3 is TGTGCCAGCAGCTTTGAGAGGCAGGGAGGTTCACCCCTCCACTTT. Translating gives CASSFERQGGSPLHF.

This clone was counted between two and nine times. The V gene is TRBV3-1 (or the pseudogene TRBV3-2), the J gene TRBJ2-7; D remains ambiguous. V gave up 1 base and J gave up 1 base, with 8 bases separating them. Germline V gene lookup returns CDR1 LGHDT and CDR2 YNNKEL (reference sequence). The CDR3 consists of 14 residues. Here the CDR3 reads CASSQGHQSYEQYF. CDR3 coding DNA: TGTGCCAGCAGCCAAGGTCACCAGTCCTACGAGCAGTACTTC.